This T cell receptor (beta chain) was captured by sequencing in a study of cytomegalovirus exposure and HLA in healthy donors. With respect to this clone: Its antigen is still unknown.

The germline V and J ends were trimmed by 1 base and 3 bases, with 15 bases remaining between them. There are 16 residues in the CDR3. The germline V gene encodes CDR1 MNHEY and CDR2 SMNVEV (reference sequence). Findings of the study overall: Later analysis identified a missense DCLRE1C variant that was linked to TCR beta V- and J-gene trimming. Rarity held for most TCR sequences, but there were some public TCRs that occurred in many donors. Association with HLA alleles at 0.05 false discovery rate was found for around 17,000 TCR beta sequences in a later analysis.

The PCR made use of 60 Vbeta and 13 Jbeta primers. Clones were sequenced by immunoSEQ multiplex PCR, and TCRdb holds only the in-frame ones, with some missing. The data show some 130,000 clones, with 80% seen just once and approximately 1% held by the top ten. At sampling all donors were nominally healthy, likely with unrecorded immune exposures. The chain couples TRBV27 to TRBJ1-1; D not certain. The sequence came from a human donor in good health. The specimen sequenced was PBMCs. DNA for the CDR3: TGTGCCAGCAGTTTATATTTCGGCGGGAGAGACACTGAAGCTTTCTTT. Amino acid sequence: CASSLYFGGRDTEAFF.